This is a list of T cell receptor beta chains from one sample in a study of blood T cells in healthy people across ages. MiXCR, applied by TCRdb to the 5' RACE reads, yields one record per CDR3 protein. The data show 550,000 to 750,000 distinct CDR3 sequences, with around a fifth seen just once and roughly 3.7% held by the top ten. Specimen: blood. The receptors come from a man between 65 and 85 years old in good health. Both conserved end residues are part of each CDR3. Each record gives: V gene, J gene, clone size, D gene, CDR3 protein, CDR3 DNA. A D gene is named only where the DNA matches it firmly. Part of the rows lack a size; the others show once, few, many or a class for expanded clones.

TRBV5-1	TRBJ2-7	-	TRBD2	CASSTSGFYEQYF	TGCGCCAGCAGTACTAGCGGGTTTTACGAGCAGTACTTC
TRBV3-1	TRBJ2-4	-	-	CASSQERRSGIQYF	TGTGCCAGCAGCCAAGAGCGTCGGTCGGGTATTCAGTACTTC
TRBV20-1	TRBJ1-4	-	-	CSALNRASDEKLFF	TGCAGTGCTCTGAACAGGGCTTCAGATGAAAAACTGTTTTTT
TRBV5-1	TRBJ2-1	few	TRBD2	CASSMAPGTSQGEQFF	TGCGCCAGCAGCATGGCCCCCGGGACTAGCCAGGGTGAGCAGTTCTTC
TRBV7-2	TRBJ1-5	-	-	CASRNREVQPQHF	TGTGCCAGCAGGAACCGGGAGGTCCAGCCCCAGCATTTT
TRBV3-1	TRBJ2-4	-	-	CASSQGEISGRAIQYF	TGTGCCAGCAGCCAAGGAGAGATCTCTGGCAGGGCTATTCAGTACTTC
TRBV20-1	TRBJ2-4	few	TRBD2	CSAIGLAAAKNIQYF	TGCAGTGCTATAGGACTAGCGGCAGCCAAAAACATTCAGTACTTC
TRBV7-3	TRBJ2-7	once	TRBD1	CASSQTGYYEQYF	TGTGCCAGCAGCCAGACAGGGTACTACGAGCAGTACTTC
TRBV9	TRBJ2-7	many	-	CASSAAGSSYEQYF	TGTGCCAGCAGCGCGGCAGGGAGCTCCTACGAGCAGTACTTC
TRBV7-6	TRBJ2-5	many	-	CASSLSQTQYF	TGTGCCAGCAGCCTCAGTCAGACCCAGTACTTC